Listed here are 17 T cell receptor beta chains from one sample, sequenced in a study of molecular identifiers for immune sequencing clone quantification. Using its own MiXCR run on the PCR reads, TCRdb lists one record per CDR3 protein. There are approximately 670,000 distinct CDR3 sequences in the sample; approximately 20% occur only once, and around 0.86% lies in the top ten. The specimen was naive CD8+ T cells from blood, with Jurkat cell RNA spiked in. Indicated subset: FACS-sorted CD8+CD4-CCR7+CD45RA+ naive T cells. The receptors were sampled from a human donor in good health. Some libraries in this study had Jurkat cell RNA spiked in.

This clonotype occurred many times. This chain links TRBV10-2 with TRBJ1-2; TRBD1 agrees at 10 bases. CDR3 length: 15 residues. Germline assignment: CDR1 WSHSY and CDR2 SAAADI. With V trimmed by 5 bases and J by 8 bases, 11 bases remained unmatched. CDR3 DNA sequence: TGCGCCAGCAGTCCCGGGACAGGGGCTAAGTCGGGCTACACCTTC. Protein: CASSPGTGAKSGYTF.

V gene TRBV27 combines with J gene TRBJ2-2; 9 bases align to TRBD1. Germline V CDR1 and CDR2: MNHEY, SMNVEV (reference sequence). V lost 4 bases to trimming and J lost 0 bases; unmatched junction nucleotides: 3. The CDR3 is 16 amino acids. CDR3 sequence reads: CASSSRQGANTGELFF. DNA of the CDR3: TGTGCCAGCAGTTCCAGACAGGGGGCGAACACCGGGGAGCTGTTTTTT.

This clonotype showed up many times. The chain has TRBV30 and TRBJ1-1; D possibly corresponds to TRBD1 (6 bases). The CDR3 totals 12 residues. Germline V lookup: CDR1 GTSNPN, CDR2 SVGIG (reference sequence). V dropped 7 bases and J dropped 6 bases, with 15 bases sitting between them. CDR3 bases: TGTGCCTTTGACAGGATGAGTGCTGAAGCTTTCTTT. This gives the protein CAFDRMSAEAFF.

The rearrangement links TRBV4-1 to TRBJ2-2; D unclear. The CDR3 consists of 11 residues. Trimming stripped 2 bases from V and 6 bases from J, with 1 base between. The germline V gene has CDR1 MGHRA and CDR2 YSYEKL. The chain's CDR3 is CASSQPGELFF. CDR3 nucleotide sequence: TGCGCCAGCAGCCAACCCGGGGAGCTGTTTTTT.

In the case of this clonotype: This may be a read error, as it is one base from a much larger clone. The genes are TRBV2 and TRBJ2-7; the D is unclear. Germline CDR1 is SNHLY and CDR2 is FYNNEI. The CDR3 extends over 13 amino acids. CDR3 sequence: CDSTDPSSYEQYF. The CDR3 coding sequence is TGTGACAGCACTGACCCGAGCTCCTACGAGCAGTACTTC.

The count of this clonotype is one. Given a much more abundant clone one base away, this may be a read error. This chain uses TRBV2 with TRBJ2-7; D gene unclear. Germline values: CDR1 SNHLY, CDR2 FYNNEI. The CDR3 extends over 13 amino acids. The DNA of the CDR3 is TGTGGCAGCAGTGAAGTTGCTGGGTACGAGCAGTACTTC. Translating it yields CGSSEVAGYEQYF.

This clonotype was seen ten or more times. V gene TRBV6-6 combines with J gene TRBJ2-7; D is unclear. CDR3 length: 12 amino acids. V gave up 2 bases and J gave up 6 bases, with 8 bases separating them. Per germline, CDR1 MNHNY and CDR2 SVGAGI (reference sequence). In DNA form, the CDR3 reads TGTGCCAGCAGTTACATTCTAGGCGAGCAGTACTTC. Its protein is CASSYILGEQYF.

This clonotype was counted only a few times. The chain couples TRBV5-4 to TRBJ2-1; D might be TRBD2 (5 bases). There are 16 residues in the CDR3. Trimming pared 0 bases from V and 7 bases from J, leaving 17 bases between. The germline V gene has CDR1 SGHNT and CDR2 YYREEE (reference sequence). The CDR3 loop reads CASSLDHGLPLNEQFF. The CDR3 DNA is TGTGCCAGCAGCTTGGACCATGGACTCCCGCTTAATGAGCAGTTCTTC.

This clonotype was counted at least ten times. The V and J genes are TRBV6-2 or TRBV6-3 and TRBJ2-3; TRBD1 might be the D (7 bases). V lost 0 bases to trimming and J lost 6 bases, with 16 bases between them. Germline CDR1 reads MNHEY; CDR2 reads SVGEGT. This CDR3 region has 16 residues. This CDR3 reads CASSYSQGGLTDTQYF. In DNA, the CDR3 is TGTGCCAGCAGTTACTCCCAGGGGGGCCTGACGGATACGCAGTATTTT.

In its sample, this clonotype was seen many times. This chain uses TRBV4-3 with TRBJ2-7; D is uncertain. V lost 0 bases and J 0 bases, leaving 9 bases between the germline ends. Germline CDR1 and CDR2: LGHNA and YSLEER. The CDR3 spans 15 residues. CDR3 sequence (DNA): TGCGCCAGCAGCCAAGACCTTACAGCCTCCTACGAGCAGTACTTC. This gives the protein CASSQDLTASYEQYF.

This clonotype showed up many times. V is TRBV14 and J is TRBJ2-7, with TRBD2 matching over 7 bases. The CDR3 has 18 amino acids. V shed 3 bases, J shed 3 bases, and the junction held 17 bases outside the gene matches. Germline lookup yields CDR1 SGHDN and CDR2 FVKESK. CDR3: CASSHVAGRSGVYYEQYF. The CDR3 DNA is TGTGCCAGCAGCCATGTCGCCGGGCGGAGCGGGGTATACTACGAGCAGTACTTC.

This clonotype was counted many times. The rearrangement joins TRBV19 to TRBJ2-1; TRBD2 aligns across 9 bases. V lost 6 bases and J lost 5; bases outside the gene matches: 5. CDR3 size: 14 residues. CDR1 LNHDA and CDR2 SQIVND come from the germline V gene (reference sequence). This CDR3 is CASRAGGLHNEQFF. The DNA for the CDR3 is TGTGCCAGTAGGGCGGGAGGGCTTCACAATGAGCAGTTCTTC.

This clonotype was seen ten or more times. J is TRBJ2-7 and V is TRBV20-1; maybe TRBD2 (5 bases). Trimming cost V 3 bases and J 1 base, with 13 bases left between them. Per germline, CDR1 DFQATT and CDR2 SNEGSKA (reference sequence). The CDR3 has 14 residues. Here the CDR3 DNA reads TGCAGTGCTAGCTCTAGCTTTGAATCCTACGAGCAGTACTTC. Amino acids: CSASSSFESYEQYF.

This clonotype has a handful of counts. The genes are TRBV6-2 or TRBV6-3 and TRBJ2-1; TRBD2 agrees at 12 bases. CDR3 length equals 19 residues. CDR1 is MNHEY and CDR2 is SVGEGT in the germline V gene. J was trimmed by 6 bases and V by 8 bases; bases with no gene match: 20. The CDR3: CASGTPLTSGSPGGNEQFF. CDR3 bases: TGTGCCAGCGGAACACCCTTGACTAGCGGGAGCCCGGGGGGCAATGAGCAGTTCTTC.

About this clonotype itself: One base away lies a much larger clone, so this may be a sequencing read error. V usage is TRBV20-1 and J usage is TRBJ1-5; D not resolved. CDR1 DFQATT and CDR2 SNEGSKA come from the germline V gene (reference sequence). This CDR3 region has 15 residues. DNA for the CDR3: TGCGGTGCTAGAGACGTGGCAGCTAGCAATCAGCCCCAGCATTTT. Translated, it gives CGARDVAASNQPQHF.

This clonotype was seen a handful of times. The chain combines TRBV20-1 with TRBJ2-1, with D perhaps matching TRBD2 (6 bases). V lost 7 bases to trimming and J lost 4 bases, with 23 bases between them. The germline V gene encodes CDR1 DFQATT and CDR2 SNEGSKA (reference sequence). The CDR3 covers 16 residues. The CDR3 here is CSGRSRDSALYNEQFF. The CDR3 coding sequence is TGCAGTGGCAGGAGCCGGGACTCCGCGCTATACAATGAGCAGTTCTTC.

As for this clonotype: A clone one base away is much larger, so this may be a read error. The chain joins TRBV6-6 to TRBJ1-3; D unclear. Trimming removed 2 bases at V and 7 bases at J, with 6 bases between. Germline-derived CDR1 and CDR2 are MNHNY and SVGAGI (reference sequence). The CDR3 length is 12 residues. The CDR3 nucleotides read TGTGCCAGCAGTTACGATGAGAACACCATATATTTT. It specifies CASSYDENTIYF.